A few counts support the clone carrying this TCR beta chain. Its antigen is still unknown. This sample is drawn from a study of naive and memory T cell subsets. Regarding the study as a whole: Tuberculin site TCR excess was interpreted as type IV hypersensitivity infiltration.

With 3 bases removed from V and 5 bases from J, the gap between germline ends came to 11 bases. The CDR3 extends over 14 amino acids. The V gene's germline CDR1 is MNHEY and CDR2 SMNVEV (reference sequence). The treatment: skin biopsy from PPD injection site in Mantoux-positive individual. A UMI-containing oligonucleotide was joined by 3' ligation to the TCR cDNA template. Tuberculin skin test biopsies were taken where PPD was injected in Mantoux-positive people. Four PCR rounds used nested alpha and beta constant region primers plus the SP2 primer. TCRdb redid the calling of the UMI-ligation and nested PCR reads with MiXCR, one entry per CDR3 protein. Altogether 20,000 to 25,000 distinct CDR3 sequences are present, about 6.4% being singletons, with the ten largest covering approximately 6%.

Here the sequenced sample was skin, taken from a tuberculin skin test site. This TCR was recovered from an adult in good health. The chain combines TRBV27 with TRBJ2-1, with D possibly being TRBD2 (6 bases). CDR3 nucleotides: TGTGCCAGCAGTTTCGGGGGATCCGACAATGAGCAGTTCTTC. Translated, it gives CASSFGGSDNEQFF.